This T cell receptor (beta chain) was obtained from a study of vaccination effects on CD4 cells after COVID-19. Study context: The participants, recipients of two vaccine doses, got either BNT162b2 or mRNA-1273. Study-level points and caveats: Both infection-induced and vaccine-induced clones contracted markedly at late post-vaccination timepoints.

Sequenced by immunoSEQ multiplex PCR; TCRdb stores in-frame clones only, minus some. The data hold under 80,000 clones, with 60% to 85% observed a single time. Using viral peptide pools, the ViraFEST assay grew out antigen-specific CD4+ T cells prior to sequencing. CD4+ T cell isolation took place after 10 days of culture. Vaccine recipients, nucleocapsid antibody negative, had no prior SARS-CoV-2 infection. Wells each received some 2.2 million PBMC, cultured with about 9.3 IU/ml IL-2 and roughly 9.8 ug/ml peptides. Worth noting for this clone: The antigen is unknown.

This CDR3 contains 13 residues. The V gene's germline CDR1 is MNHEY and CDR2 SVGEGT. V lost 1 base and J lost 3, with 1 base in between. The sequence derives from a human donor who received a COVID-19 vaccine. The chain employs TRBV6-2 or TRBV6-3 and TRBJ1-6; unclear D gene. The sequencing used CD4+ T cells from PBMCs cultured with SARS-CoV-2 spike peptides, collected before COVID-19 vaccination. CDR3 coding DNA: TGTGCCAGCAGTTACTACTATAATTCACCCCTCCACTTT. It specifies CASSYYYNSPLHF.